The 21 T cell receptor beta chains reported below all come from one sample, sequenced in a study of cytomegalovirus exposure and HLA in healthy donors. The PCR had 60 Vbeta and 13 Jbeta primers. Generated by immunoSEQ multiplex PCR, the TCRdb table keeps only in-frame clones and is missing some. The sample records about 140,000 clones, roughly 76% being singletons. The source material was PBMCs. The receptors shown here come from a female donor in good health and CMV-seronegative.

In DNA form, the CDR3 reads TGTGCCAGCAGGTCTACAGGGGGCCATGGCTACACCTTC. Translation gives CASRSTGGHGYTF. The chain employs TRBV6-5 and TRBJ1-2, with 9 bases lining up with TRBD1. CDR1 and CDR2 (germline): MNHEY, SVGAGI. This CDR3 comprises 13 residues. With V trimmed by 6 bases and J by 6 bases, 5 bases remained unmatched.

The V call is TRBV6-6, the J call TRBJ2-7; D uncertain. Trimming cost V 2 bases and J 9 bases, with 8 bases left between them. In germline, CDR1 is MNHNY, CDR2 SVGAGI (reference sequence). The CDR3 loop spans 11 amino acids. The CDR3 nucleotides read TGTGCCAGCAGTTACCGGGTGGGGCAGTACTTC. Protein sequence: CASSYRVGQYF.

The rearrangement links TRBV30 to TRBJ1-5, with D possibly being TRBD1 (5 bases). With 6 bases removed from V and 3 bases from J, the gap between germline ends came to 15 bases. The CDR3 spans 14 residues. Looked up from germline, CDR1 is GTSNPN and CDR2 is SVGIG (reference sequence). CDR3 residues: CACKKGQNNQPQHF. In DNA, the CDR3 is TGTGCCTGCAAGAAGGGGCAGAACAATCAGCCCCAGCATTTT.

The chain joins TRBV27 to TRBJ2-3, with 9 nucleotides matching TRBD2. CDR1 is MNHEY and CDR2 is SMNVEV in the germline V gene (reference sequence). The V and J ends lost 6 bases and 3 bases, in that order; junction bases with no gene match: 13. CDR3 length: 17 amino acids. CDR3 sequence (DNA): TGTGCCAGCAGCTCATTCGGGACTAGCAAACGGACAGATACGCAGTATTTT. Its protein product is CASSSFGTSKRTDTQYF.

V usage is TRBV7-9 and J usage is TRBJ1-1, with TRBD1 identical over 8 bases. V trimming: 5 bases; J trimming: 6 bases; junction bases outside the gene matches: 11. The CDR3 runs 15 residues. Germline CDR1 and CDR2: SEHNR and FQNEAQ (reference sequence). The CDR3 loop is CASSAPTGEIPEAFF. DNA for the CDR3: TGTGCCAGCAGCGCCCCGACAGGGGAAATCCCTGAAGCTTTCTTT.

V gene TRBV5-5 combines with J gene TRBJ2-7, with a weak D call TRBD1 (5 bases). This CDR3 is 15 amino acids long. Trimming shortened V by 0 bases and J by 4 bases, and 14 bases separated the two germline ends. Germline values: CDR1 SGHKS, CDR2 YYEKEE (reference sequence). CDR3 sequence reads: CASSLVRVSLYEQYF. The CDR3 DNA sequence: TGTGCCAGCAGCTTGGTCAGGGTATCCCTGTACGAGCAGTACTTC.

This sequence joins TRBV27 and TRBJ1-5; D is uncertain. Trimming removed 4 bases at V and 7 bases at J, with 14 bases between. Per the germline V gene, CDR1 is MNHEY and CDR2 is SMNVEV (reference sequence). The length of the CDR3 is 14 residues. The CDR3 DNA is TGTGCCAGCAGTTCAGGTGGCAATGGGCAGCCCCAGCATTTT. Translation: CASSSGGNGQPQHF.

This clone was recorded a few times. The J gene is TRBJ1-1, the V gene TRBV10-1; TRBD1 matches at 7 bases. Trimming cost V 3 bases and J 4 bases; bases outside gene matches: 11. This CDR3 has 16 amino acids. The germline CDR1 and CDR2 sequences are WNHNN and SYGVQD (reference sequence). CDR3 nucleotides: TGCGCCAGCAGTGATGGTCGTAGGGGGCTGGCCACTGAAGCTTTCTTT. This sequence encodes CASSDGRRGLATEAFF.

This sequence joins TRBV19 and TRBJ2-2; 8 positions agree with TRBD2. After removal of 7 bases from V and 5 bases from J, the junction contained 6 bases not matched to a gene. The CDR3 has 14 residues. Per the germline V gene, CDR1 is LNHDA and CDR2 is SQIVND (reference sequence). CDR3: CASTVAGITGELFF. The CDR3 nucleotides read TGTGCCAGTACCGTAGCGGGGATTACCGGGGAGCTGTTTTTT.

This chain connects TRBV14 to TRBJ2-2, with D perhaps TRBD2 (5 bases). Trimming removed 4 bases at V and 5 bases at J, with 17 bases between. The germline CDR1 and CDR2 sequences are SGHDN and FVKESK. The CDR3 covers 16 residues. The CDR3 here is CASSPLVGTGTGELFF. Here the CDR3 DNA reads TGTGCCAGCAGCCCCTTGGTGGGAACGGGGACCGGGGAGCTGTTTTTT. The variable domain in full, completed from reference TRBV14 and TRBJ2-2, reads EAGVTQFPSHSVIEKGQTVTLRCDPISGHDNLYWYRRVMGKEIKFLLHFVKESKQDESGMPNNRFLAERTGGTYSTLKVQPAELEDSGVYFCASSPLVGTGTGELFFGEGSRLTVL.

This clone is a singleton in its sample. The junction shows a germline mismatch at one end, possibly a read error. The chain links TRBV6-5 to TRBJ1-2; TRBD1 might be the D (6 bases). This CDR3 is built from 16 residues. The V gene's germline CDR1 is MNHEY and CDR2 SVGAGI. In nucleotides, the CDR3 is TGTGCCGGCAGTTACTCTCGTTCAGGGGCCCCACGTGGCTACACCTTC. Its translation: CAGSYSRSGAPRGYTF.

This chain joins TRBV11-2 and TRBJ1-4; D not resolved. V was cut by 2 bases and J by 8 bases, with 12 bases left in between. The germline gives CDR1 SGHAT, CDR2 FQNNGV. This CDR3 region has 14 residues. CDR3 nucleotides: TGTGCCAGCAGCTTAAGTGGAGCGGAGGAAAAACTGTTTTTT. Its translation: CASSLSGAEEKLFF.

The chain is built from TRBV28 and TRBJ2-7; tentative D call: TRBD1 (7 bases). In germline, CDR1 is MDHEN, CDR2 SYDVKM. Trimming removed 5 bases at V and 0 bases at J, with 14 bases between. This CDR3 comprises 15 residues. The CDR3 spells CASSARGVPSYEQYF. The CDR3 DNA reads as TGTGCCAGCAGTGCCAGGGGGGTCCCCTCCTACGAGCAGTACTTC.

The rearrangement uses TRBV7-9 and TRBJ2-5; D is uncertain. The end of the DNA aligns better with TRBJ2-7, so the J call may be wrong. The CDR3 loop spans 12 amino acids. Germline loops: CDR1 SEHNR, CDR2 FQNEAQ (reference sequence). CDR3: CASSLSSYEQYF. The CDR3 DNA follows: TGTGCCAGCAGCTTGTCCTCCTACGAGCAGTACTTC.

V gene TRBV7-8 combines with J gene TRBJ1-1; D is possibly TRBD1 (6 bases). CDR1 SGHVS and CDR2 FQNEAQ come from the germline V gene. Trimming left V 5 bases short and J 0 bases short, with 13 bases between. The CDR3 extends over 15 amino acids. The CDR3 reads CASSAEGGVNTEAFF. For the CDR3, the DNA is TGTGCCAGCAGCGCAGAAGGGGGTGTGAACACTGAAGCTTTCTTT.

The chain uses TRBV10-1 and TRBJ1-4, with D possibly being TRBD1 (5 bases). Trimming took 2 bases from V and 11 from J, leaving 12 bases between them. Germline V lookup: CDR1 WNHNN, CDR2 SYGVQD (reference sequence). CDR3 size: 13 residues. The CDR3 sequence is CASSEDARGKLFF. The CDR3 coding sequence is TGCGCCAGCAGTGAGGACGCCCGGGGGAAACTGTTTTTT.

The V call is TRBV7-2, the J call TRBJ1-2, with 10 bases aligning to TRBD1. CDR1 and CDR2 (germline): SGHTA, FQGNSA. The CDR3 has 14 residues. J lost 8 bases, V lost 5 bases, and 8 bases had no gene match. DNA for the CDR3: TGTGCCAGCAGCAATGGACAGGGGGATGAGGGCTACACCTTC. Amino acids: CASSNGQGDEGYTF.

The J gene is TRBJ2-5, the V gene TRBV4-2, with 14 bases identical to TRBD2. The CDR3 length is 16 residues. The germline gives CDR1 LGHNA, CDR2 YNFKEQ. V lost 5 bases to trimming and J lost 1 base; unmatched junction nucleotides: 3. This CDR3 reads CASSTGTSGSQETQYF. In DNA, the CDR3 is TGTGCCAGCAGCACTGGGACTAGCGGGAGCCAAGAGACCCAGTACTTC.

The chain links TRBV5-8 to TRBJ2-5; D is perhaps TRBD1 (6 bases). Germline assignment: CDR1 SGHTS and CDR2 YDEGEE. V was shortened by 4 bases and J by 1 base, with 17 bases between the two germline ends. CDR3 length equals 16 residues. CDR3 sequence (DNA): TGTGCCAGCAGCATCCGGGCCCGGGACACCCAAGAGACCCAGTACTTC. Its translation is CASSIRARDTQETQYF.

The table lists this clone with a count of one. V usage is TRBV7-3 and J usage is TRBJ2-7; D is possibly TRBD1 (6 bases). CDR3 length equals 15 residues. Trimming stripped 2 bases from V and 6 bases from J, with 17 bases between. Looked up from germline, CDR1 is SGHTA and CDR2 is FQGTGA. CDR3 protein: CASSLLSLRGTEQYF. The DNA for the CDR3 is TGTGCCAGCAGCTTATTGTCACTGAGGGGGACCGAGCAGTACTTC.

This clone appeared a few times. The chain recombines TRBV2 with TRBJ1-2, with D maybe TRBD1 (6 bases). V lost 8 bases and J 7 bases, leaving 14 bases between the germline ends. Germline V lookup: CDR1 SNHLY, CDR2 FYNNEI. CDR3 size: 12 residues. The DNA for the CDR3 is TGTGCCAGCCGGACAGACGACGGTGGCTACACCTTC. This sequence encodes CASRTDDGGYTF.